This TCR beta chain was observed in a study of glioma-infiltrating T cells. Study-level results: Non-neoplastic patients had below-expected tissue-blood divergence, while all gliomas exceeded expectation. A blood CDR3 motif signature was depleted in highly divergent patients.

V was pared by 4 bases and J by 2 bases, with 9 bases between. This CDR3 comprises 13 residues. Germline V lookup: CDR1 MGHRA, CDR2 YSYEKL. This clonotype appeared a few times. The antigen remains unidentified. Amplification of TCR alpha and beta CDR3 regions from RNA used iRepertoire nested multiplex PCR. TCRdb re-derived calls from the multiplex PCR reads in MiXCR, one entry per CDR3 protein. The sample includes approximately 400,000 distinct CDR3 sequences, around 38% of them seen just once. Sequencing input: glioma tissue, nonneoplastic brain tissue, or PBMCs (not recorded which). The TCR sequence derives from a human donor with low-grade glioma or glioblastoma, undergoing nonglioma brain surgery, or in good health (not recorded which). The chain is built from TRBV4-1 and TRBJ2-7; TRBD2 is a possible D gene (5 bases). The CDR3 DNA is TGCGCCAGCAGCCCCCGGGAAGCCTACGAGCAGTACTTC. Amino acid sequence: CASSPREAYEQYF.